This TCR beta chain was sequenced in a study of blood T cell repertoires in COVID-19. Background on the study: Specimens from acute and convalescent COVID-19 originated in the United States, Italy and Spain. From T cells, B-cell-depleted T cells, or PBMCs came the material, which was cDNA or gDNA.

Original processing notes: Amplification of reference gene primers provided the estimated nucleated cell counts. Assay: immunoSEQ multiplex PCR; the TCRdb copy retains only in-frame clones and omits some. V and J calls and clone size follow that table, whereas D and trimming were derived from the DNA. The sample comprises about 50,000 clones, approximately 85% of which are singletons, and 6.5% rests with the top ten. The CDR3 loop spans 15 amino acids. CDR1 and CDR2 from the germline V gene are SGHRS and YFSETQ. With V trimmed by 0 bases and J by 0 bases, 2 bases remained unmatched. This chain links TRBV5-1 with TRBJ2-7; 8 nucleotides line up with TRBD2. The TCR sequence derives from a man in his 60s with acute or convalescent COVID-19. Input material: peripheral blood. The CDR3 spells CASSLAAGGSYEQYF. CDR3 coding DNA: TGCGCCAGCAGCTTGGCGGCGGGGGGCTCCTACGAGCAGTACTTC.